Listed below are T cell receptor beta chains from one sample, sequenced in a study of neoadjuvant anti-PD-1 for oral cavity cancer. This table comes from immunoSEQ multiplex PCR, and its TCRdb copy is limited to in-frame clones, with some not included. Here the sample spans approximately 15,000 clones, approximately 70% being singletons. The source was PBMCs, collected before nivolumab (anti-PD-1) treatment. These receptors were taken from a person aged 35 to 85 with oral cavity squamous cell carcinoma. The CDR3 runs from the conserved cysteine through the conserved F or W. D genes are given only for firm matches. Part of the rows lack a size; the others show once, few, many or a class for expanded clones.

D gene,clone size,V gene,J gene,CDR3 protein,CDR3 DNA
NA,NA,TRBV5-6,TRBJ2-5,CASSLVARRESETQYF,TGTGCCAGCAGCTTGGTGGCACGTAGGGAGTCAGAGACCCAGTACTTC
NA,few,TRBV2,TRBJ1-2,CASSDGTAALGYTF,TGTGCCAGCAGTGATGGGACGGCGGCTCTTGGCTACACCTTC
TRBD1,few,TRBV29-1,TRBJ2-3,CSVGTGGFTDTQYF,TGCAGCGTTGGAACAGGGGGCTTCACAGATACGCAGTATTTT
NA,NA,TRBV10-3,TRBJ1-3,CAISEGRQGPSSGNTIYF,TGTGCCATCAGTGAGGGGCGGCAGGGTCCCTCCTCTGGAAACACCATATATTTT
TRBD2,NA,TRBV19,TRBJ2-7,CASSTKTSGRAGEQYF,TGTGCCAGTAGTACCAAAACTAGCGGGAGGGCCGGCGAGCAGTACTTC
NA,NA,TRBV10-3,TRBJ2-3,CAISESGGKTDTQYF,TGTGCCATCAGTGAGTCGGGCGGGAAAACAGATACGCAGTATTTT
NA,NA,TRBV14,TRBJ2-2,CTIGGYQNTGELFF,TGTACGATCGGGGGATATCAGAACACCGGGGAGCTGTTTTTT
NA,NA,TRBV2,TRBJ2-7,CASGTYEQYF,TGTGCCAGCGGGACCTACGAGCAGTACTTC
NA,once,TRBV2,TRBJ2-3,CASTGQVAFTDTQYF,TGTGCCAGCACTGGGCAGGTAGCGTTCACAGATACGCAGTATTTT
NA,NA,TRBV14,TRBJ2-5,CASSQERGSYQETQYF,TGTGCCAGCAGCCAAGAGAGGGGGAGCTACCAAGAGACCCAGTACTTC
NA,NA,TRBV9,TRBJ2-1,CASSAELAVNEQFF,TGTGCCAGCAGCGCCGAACTAGCAGTAAATGAGCAGTTCTTC
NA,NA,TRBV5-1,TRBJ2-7,CASSSMTSSYEQYF,TGCGCCAGCAGCTCGATGACTAGCTCCTACGAGCAGTACTTC
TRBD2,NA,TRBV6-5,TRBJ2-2,CASSWQRGAGELFF,TGTGCCAGCAGTTGGCAGCGGGGGGCCGGGGAGCTGTTTTTT
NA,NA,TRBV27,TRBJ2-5,CASSTTGWDGQETQYF,TGTGCCAGCAGCACAACCGGATGGGACGGCCAAGAGACCCAGTACTTC
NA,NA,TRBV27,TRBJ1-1,CASSLAAGTEAFF,TGTGCCAGCAGTTTAGCTGCGGGCACTGAAGCTTTCTTT
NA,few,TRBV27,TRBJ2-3,CASSLWTALDTQYF,TGTGCCAGCAGTTTATGGACCGCACTAGATACGCAGTATTTT
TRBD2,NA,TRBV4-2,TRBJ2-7,CASSQGRGLADEQYF,TGTGCCAGCAGCCAAGGGCGGGGACTAGCTGACGAGCAGTACTTC
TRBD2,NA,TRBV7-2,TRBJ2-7,CASSLTSGSSYEQYF,TGTGCCAGCAGTCTGACTAGCGGCAGCTCCTACGAGCAGTACTTC
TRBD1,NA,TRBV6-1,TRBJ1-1,CASSESGTGGAFF,TGTGCCAGCAGTGAAAGTGGGACAGGAGGCGCTTTCTTT
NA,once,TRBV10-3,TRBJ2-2,CAISEGGELFF,TGTGCCATCAGTGAGGGCGGGGAGCTGTTTTTT